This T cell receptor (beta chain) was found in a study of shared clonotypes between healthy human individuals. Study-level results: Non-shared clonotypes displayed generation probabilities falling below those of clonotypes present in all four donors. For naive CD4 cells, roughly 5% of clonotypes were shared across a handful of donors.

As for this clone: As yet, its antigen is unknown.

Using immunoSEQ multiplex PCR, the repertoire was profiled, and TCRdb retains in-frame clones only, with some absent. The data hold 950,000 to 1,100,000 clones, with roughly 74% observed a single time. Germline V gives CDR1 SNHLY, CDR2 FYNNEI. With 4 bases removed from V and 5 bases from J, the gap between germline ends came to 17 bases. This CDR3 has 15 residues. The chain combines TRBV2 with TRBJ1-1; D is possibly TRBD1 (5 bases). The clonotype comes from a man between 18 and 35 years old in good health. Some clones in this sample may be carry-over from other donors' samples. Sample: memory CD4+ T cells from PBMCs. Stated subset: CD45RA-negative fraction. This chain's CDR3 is CASSGGAGRGTEAFF. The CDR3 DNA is TGTGCCAGCAGTGGAGGGGCAGGGCGGGGGACTGAAGCTTTCTTT.